This record looks at one T cell receptor beta chain sequence and its context. One junction end does not reproduce the germline sequence, and a read error may be involved. Germline CDR1 is MNHNY and CDR2 is SVGAGI (reference sequence). The CDR3 has 13 amino acids. Method: immunoSEQ multiplex PCR; TCRdb's copy keeps in-frame clones and lacks some. The data show 15,000 to 20,000 clones, over 70% seen once. This specimen comes from a study of T cell changes during pregnancy in multiple sclerosis. This rearrangement joins TRBV6-6 to TRBJ1-1, with TRBD1 matching 10 bases. Material: CD8+ T cells from peripheral blood mononuclear cells, obtained after pregnancy. The sequence came from a female donor in good health, enrolled as a control in a pregnancy study. The CDR3, as DNA: TGTGCCGGCAGGACAGGGGGGAACACTGAAGCTTTCTTT. This encodes CAGRTGGNTEAFF.